What follows is one T cell receptor beta chain and its context. Some clones are missing from TCRdb's copy, which holds only in-frame ones; the method was immunoSEQ multiplex PCR. This table has 160,000 or so clones, 85% to 95% appearing once. This entry is derived from a study of control samples from healthy donors and cancer patients. Trimming left V 2 bases short and J 3 bases short, with 12 bases between. Per germline, CDR1 SGHDT and CDR2 YYEEEE. This CDR3 spans 14 amino acids. The rearrangement uses TRBV5-6 and TRBJ2-7; D call uncertain. Source material: blood. The sequence was collected from a man aged 50 or older in good health. The DNA for the CDR3 is TGTGCCAGCAGCTTTTTAGTGAGATACTACGAGCAGTACTTC. It specifies CASSFLVRYYEQYF.